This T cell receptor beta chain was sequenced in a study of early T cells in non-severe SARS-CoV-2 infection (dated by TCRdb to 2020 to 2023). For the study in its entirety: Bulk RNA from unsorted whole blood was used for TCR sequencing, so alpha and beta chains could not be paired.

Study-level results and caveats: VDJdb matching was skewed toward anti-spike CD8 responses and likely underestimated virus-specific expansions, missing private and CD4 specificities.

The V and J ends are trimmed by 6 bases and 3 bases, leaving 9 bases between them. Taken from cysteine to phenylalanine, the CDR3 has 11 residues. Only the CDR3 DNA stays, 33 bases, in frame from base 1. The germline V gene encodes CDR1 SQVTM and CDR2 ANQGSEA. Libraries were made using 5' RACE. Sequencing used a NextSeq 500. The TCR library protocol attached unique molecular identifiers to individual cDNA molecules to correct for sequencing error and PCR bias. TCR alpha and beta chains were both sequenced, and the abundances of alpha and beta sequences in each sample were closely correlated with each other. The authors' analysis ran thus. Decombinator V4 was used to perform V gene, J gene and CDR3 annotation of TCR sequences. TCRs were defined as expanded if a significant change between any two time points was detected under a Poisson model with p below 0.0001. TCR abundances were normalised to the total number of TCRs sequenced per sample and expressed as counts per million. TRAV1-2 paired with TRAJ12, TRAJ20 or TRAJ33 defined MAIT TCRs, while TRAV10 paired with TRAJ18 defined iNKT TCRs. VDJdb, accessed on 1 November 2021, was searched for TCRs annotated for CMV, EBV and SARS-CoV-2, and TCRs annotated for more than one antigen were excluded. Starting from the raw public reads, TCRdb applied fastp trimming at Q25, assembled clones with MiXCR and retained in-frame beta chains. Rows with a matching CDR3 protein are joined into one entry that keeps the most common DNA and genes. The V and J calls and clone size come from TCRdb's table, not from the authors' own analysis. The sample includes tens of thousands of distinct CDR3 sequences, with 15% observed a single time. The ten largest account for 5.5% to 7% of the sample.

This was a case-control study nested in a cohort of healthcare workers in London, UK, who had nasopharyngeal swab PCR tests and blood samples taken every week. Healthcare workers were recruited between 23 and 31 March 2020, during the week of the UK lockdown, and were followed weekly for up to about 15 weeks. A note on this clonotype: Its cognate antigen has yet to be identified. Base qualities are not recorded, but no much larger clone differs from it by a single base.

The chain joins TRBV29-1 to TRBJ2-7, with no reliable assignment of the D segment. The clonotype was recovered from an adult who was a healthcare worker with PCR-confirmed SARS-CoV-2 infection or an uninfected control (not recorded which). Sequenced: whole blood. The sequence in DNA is TGCAGCGTGGGGATTCACTACGAGCAGTACTTC. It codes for CSVGIHYEQYF.